These 27 T cell receptor beta chains were all obtained from the same sample, sequenced in a study of CD8 T cells in Susac syndrome. A quantity of about 0.5 to 1 ug RNA underwent reverse transcription using random hexamers. TCRdb ran MiXCR on the immunoSEQ multiplex PCR reads and lists one entry per CDR3 protein. The table shows around 150,000 distinct CDR3 sequences, with 85% to 95% occurring only once. The sequencing sample was made of CD8+ T cells from PBMCs. These receptors all come from a human donor with Susac syndrome.

The CDR3: CATSRVARINQPQHF. CDR3 in DNA: TGTGCCACCAGCAGAGTCGCCAGGATCAATCAGCCCCAGCATTTT. J is TRBJ1-5 and V is TRBV15, with D unresolved. CDR1 is LNHNV, CDR2 YYDKDF, per germline (reference sequence). Trimming took off 1 base at V and 3 bases at J, with 10 bases between the two ends. CDR3 size: 15 residues.

The DNA for the CDR3 is TGTGCCAGCAGTGGAAACAGGGGTGCTGGCTACGAGCAGTACTTC. Its translation: CASSGNRGAGYEQYF. This chain links TRBV2 with TRBJ2-7; the match to TRBD1 covers 7 bases. This CDR3 has 15 residues. Per the germline V gene, CDR1 is SNHLY and CDR2 is FYNNEI. Trimming at V came to 4 bases and at J to 3 bases, leaving 9 bases not matched to a gene. Looking up the rest from reference TRBV2 and TRBJ2-7 gives the full variable domain: EPEVTQTPSHQVTQMGQEVILRCVPISNHLYFYWYRQILGQKVEFLVSFYNNEISEKSEIFDDQFSVERPDGSNFTLKIRSTKLEDSAMYFCASSGNRGAGYEQYFGPGTRLTVT.

This clonotype has just a few counts. The chain has TRBV19 and TRBJ1-5; no reliable D call. Germline V gives CDR1 LNHDA, CDR2 SQIVND (reference sequence). The CDR3 consists of 14 residues. V shed 5 bases and J shed 3 bases, with 11 bases lying between them. The CDR3 loop reads CASSLGQTNQPQHF. The DNA of the CDR3 is TGTGCCAGTAGTTTAGGGCAGACCAATCAGCCCCAGCATTTT.

The J gene is TRBJ2-3, the V gene TRBV6-5; D gene uncertain. V was trimmed by 0 bases and J by 0 bases, leaving 4 bases between them. This CDR3 is built from 14 residues. In germline, CDR1 is MNHEY, CDR2 SVGAGI. The CDR3 DNA reads TGTGCCAGCAGTTACTCCGACAGCACAGATACGCAGTATTTT. Its translation: CASSYSDSTDTQYF.

The chain links TRBV24-1 to TRBJ2-1; 8 bases are a match to TRBD2. V trimming: 8 bases; J trimming: 5 bases; junction bases outside the gene matches: 7. Germline CDR1 KGHDR, CDR2 SFDVKD. The CDR3 covers 14 residues. CDR3 coding DNA: TGTGCCACCATGACGGGAGGGCCAGACAATGAGCAGTTCTTC. It codes for CATMTGGPDNEQFF.

Here the CDR3 DNA reads TGCGCCAGCAGCGTGGACGGTTCGCATACCTACGAGCAGTACTTC. This gives the protein CASSVDGSHTYEQYF. J is TRBJ2-7 and V is TRBV5-1, with D uncertain. The germline V gene has CDR1 SGHRS and CDR2 YFSETQ. With 4 bases removed from V and 2 bases from J, the gap between germline ends came to 16 bases. This CDR3 comprises 15 residues.

The chain links TRBV28 to TRBJ2-2; TRBD1 matches at 9 bases. The V gene end was trimmed by 2 bases and the J gene end by 6 bases; junction bases not matched to a gene: 7. CDR1 and CDR2 from the germline V gene are MDHEN and SYDVKM. The CDR3 has 16 residues. In nucleotides, the CDR3 is TGTGCCAGCAGTTTAAGGGGGACAGGGTTGGCCGGGGAGCTGTTTTTT. Its protein product is CASSLRGTGLAGELFF.

In DNA, the CDR3 is TGTGCCAGCAGCCAGACCGCTCGGGGGACTGAAGCTTTCTTT. Amino acids: CASSQTARGTEAFF. The chain has TRBV12-3 or TRBV12-4 and TRBJ1-1; weak D call: TRBD1 (5 bases). V was pared by 6 bases and J by 5 bases, with 16 bases between. CDR3 length: 14 residues.

V is TRBV29-1 and J is TRBJ1-3; 7 nucleotides match TRBD1. Germline V gene lookup returns CDR1 SQVTM and CDR2 ANQGSEA. With 4 bases clipped from V and 3 bases from J, the junction kept 6 bases outside the gene matches. CDR3 length: 14 residues. CDR3 protein: CSVARGEDGNTIYF. The CDR3, as DNA: TGCAGCGTTGCCAGGGGGGAAGATGGAAACACCATATATTTT.

The chain links TRBV12-3 or TRBV12-4 to TRBJ2-1; the D gene could be TRBD1 or TRBD2 (5 bases each). The germline V and J ends were trimmed by 4 bases and 8 bases, with 12 bases remaining between them. The CDR3 contains 13 residues. The CDR3 here is CASSSPGTDEQFF. The CDR3 coding sequence is TGTGCCAGCAGTTCCCCGGGGACCGATGAGCAGTTCTTC.

The rearrangement joins TRBV5-6 to TRBJ1-2; 8 nucleotides agree with TRBD1. This CDR3 is built from 16 residues. CDR1 is SGHDT and CDR2 is YYEEEE in the germline V gene. V shed 4 bases and J 2 bases; nucleotides not matched to a gene: 10. CDR3 DNA sequence: TGTGCCAGCAGCCCCCGGGGTACAGGGGGGAACTATGGCTACACCTTC. It translates to CASSPRGTGGNYGYTF.

The chain links TRBV5-1 to TRBJ2-1; 10 nucleotides align to TRBD2. In germline, CDR1 is SGHRS, CDR2 YFSETQ. This CDR3 spans 15 amino acids. The ends lost 0 bases at V and 10 bases at J; junction bases unmatched: 7. CDR3 amino acids: CASSLATSGNGEQFF. In DNA form, the CDR3 reads TGCGCCAGCAGCTTGGCTACTAGCGGGAACGGGGAGCAGTTCTTC.

DNA for the CDR3: TGTGCCAGCAGCTGGGGCGCTAACAGTGGAACCATATATTTT. This encodes CASSWGANSGTIYF. The chain joins TRBV13 to TRBJ1-3, with D possibly matching TRBD1 (5 bases). Germline CDR1 PRHDT, CDR2 FYEKMQ (reference sequence). The CDR3 has 14 residues. The V gene lost 4 bases and the J gene lost 10 bases, with 17 bases spanning the gap.

The genes are TRBV29-1 and TRBJ2-2; D possibly corresponds to TRBD2 (5 bases). The germline V and J ends were trimmed by 6 bases and 6 bases, with 8 bases remaining between them. Looked up from germline, CDR1 is SQVTM and CDR2 is ANQGSEA. The CDR3 is made up of 11 amino acids. The CDR3 DNA reads TGCAGCGTGCCGGAGGCCGGGGAGCTGTTTTTT. Its translation is CSVPEAGELFF.

This sequence joins TRBV19 and TRBJ1-2, with 7 positions matching TRBD1. With 5 bases clipped from V and 7 bases from J, the junction kept 7 bases outside the gene matches. In germline, CDR1 is LNHDA, CDR2 SQIVND (reference sequence). The CDR3 loop spans 13 amino acids. CDR3 loop: CASSVQTGAGYTF. CDR3 bases: TGTGCCAGTAGTGTCCAAACAGGGGCTGGCTACACCTTC.

J is TRBJ2-2 and V is TRBV20-1; D uncertain. The CDR3 covers 16 residues. From germline, CDR1 is DFQATT and CDR2 SNEGSKA (reference sequence). Trimming removed 7 bases at V and 1 base at J, with 19 bases between. Written as DNA, the CDR3 is TGCAGTGTCAGGCCCCGGATCACTGTGAACACCGGGGAGCTGTTTTTT. As protein: CSVRPRITVNTGELFF.

The genes are TRBV27 and TRBJ2-7; 7 nucleotides line up with TRBD2. Germline lookup yields CDR1 MNHEY and CDR2 SMNVEV (reference sequence). The CDR3 runs to 14 residues. V was clipped by 7 bases and J by 0 bases; unmatched bases: 6. The CDR3 is CASNLAGSSYEQYF. In DNA form, the CDR3 reads TGTGCCAGCAACTTAGCGGGTAGCTCCTACGAGCAGTACTTC.

The rearrangement joins TRBV9 to TRBJ2-5, with D possibly matching TRBD2 (5 bases). Germline V gives CDR1 SGDLS, CDR2 YYNGEE. The germline V and J ends were trimmed by 2 bases and 1 base, with 15 bases remaining between them. The CDR3 has 16 residues. The DNA of the CDR3 is TGTGCCAGCAGCGTTGAGCTAGCAGGCCCCCAAGAGACCCAGTACTTC. This translates into CASSVELAGPQETQYF.

The CDR3 nucleotides read TGTGCCAGCAGTTCACAGGGGGCGTATGGCTACACCTTC. This codes for CASSSQGAYGYTF. V usage is TRBV27 and J usage is TRBJ1-2, with 9 bases that match TRBD1. The CDR3 runs 13 residues. J lost 5 bases, V lost 4 bases, and 2 bases had no gene match. Germline V lookup: CDR1 MNHEY, CDR2 SMNVEV (reference sequence).

The V gene is TRBV4-1, the J gene TRBJ2-7, with D possibly being TRBD1 (6 bases). The CDR3 contains 17 residues. V was clipped by 2 bases and J by 0 bases, with 17 bases between them. Germline V gene sequence: CDR1 MGHRA, CDR2 YSYEKL. The CDR3 sequence is CASSQNGLDRSSYEQYF. The CDR3 DNA follows: TGCGCCAGCAGCCAAAACGGCCTAGACAGGAGCTCCTACGAGCAGTACTTC.

The chain uses TRBV20-1 and TRBJ1-1, with D perhaps matching TRBD1 (5 bases). The V gene's germline CDR1 is DFQATT and CDR2 SNEGSKA (reference sequence). Trimming cost V 1 base and J 1 base, with 10 bases left between them. The CDR3 length is 14 residues. CDR3: CSARGDEGNTEAFF. CDR3 bases: TGCAGTGCTAGAGGGGACGAAGGGAACACTGAAGCTTTCTTT.

This clonotype was seen only once. The genes are TRBV28 and TRBJ2-1; TRBD2 is a possible D gene (6 bases). Looked up from germline, CDR1 is MDHEN and CDR2 is SYDVKM. V was pared by 5 bases and J by 8 bases, with 22 bases between. This CDR3 is built from 16 residues. The CDR3 loop reads CASSTPGGINNDEQFF. CDR3 sequence (DNA): TGTGCCAGCAGTACCCCAGGCGGGATCAACAATGATGAGCAGTTCTTC.

The V call is TRBV12-3 or TRBV12-4, the J call TRBJ2-1; 9 bases map to TRBD2. This CDR3 is 12 amino acids long. The trim removed 6 bases at V and 8 bases at J, leaving 2 bases unmatched. The CDR3 region has the DNA TGTGCCAGCAGCGAGCGGGGGGATGAGCAGTTCTTC. It encodes CASSERGDEQFF.

This chain links TRBV7-9 with TRBJ2-1; 7 bases line up with TRBD2. With 4 bases clipped from V and 0 bases from J, the junction kept 9 bases outside the gene matches. This CDR3 comprises 17 residues. Per the germline V gene, CDR1 is SEHNR and CDR2 is FQNEAQ (reference sequence). CDR3 residues: CASSSTLAGSSYNEQFF. CDR3 coding DNA: TGTGCCAGCAGCTCGACTTTAGCGGGTAGCTCCTACAATGAGCAGTTCTTC.

The chain employs TRBV7-9 and TRBJ2-1; 10 nucleotides line up with TRBD2. The CDR3 runs 15 residues. Germline CDR1 and CDR2: SEHNR and FQNEAQ (reference sequence). After removal of 6 bases from V and 5 bases from J, the junction contained 7 bases not matched to a gene. CDR3 amino acids: CASRLLAGADNEQFF. The CDR3 region has the DNA TGTGCCAGCAGGCTGCTAGCGGGGGCAGACAATGAGCAGTTCTTC.

J is TRBJ2-1 and V is TRBV4-1; D is uncertain. The CDR3 has 11 amino acids. The V and J ends lost 11 bases and 3 bases respectively, with 8 bases between them. Per the germline V gene, CDR1 is MGHRA and CDR2 is YSYEKL. CDR3 protein: CAVSGYNEQFF. Here the CDR3 DNA reads TGCGCCGTCTCAGGCTACAATGAGCAGTTCTTC.

The chain recombines TRBV15 with TRBJ2-1; weak D call: TRBD1 (5 bases). Germline CDR1 is LNHNV and CDR2 is YYDKDF (reference sequence). V lost 5 bases and J lost 9, with 11 bases in between. The length of the CDR3 is 12 residues. CDR3 sequence: CATSGQGPEQFF. The CDR3 DNA is TGTGCCACCAGCGGTCAGGGTCCTGAGCAGTTCTTC. The full variable domain, in which reference TRBV15 and TRBJ2-1 provide the parts outside the CDR3, is DAMVIQNPRYQVTQFGKPVTLSCSQTLNHNVMYWYQQKSSQAPKLLFHYYDKDFNNEADTPDNFQSRRPNTSFCFLDIRSPGLGDTAMYLCATSGQGPEQFFGPGTRLTVL.